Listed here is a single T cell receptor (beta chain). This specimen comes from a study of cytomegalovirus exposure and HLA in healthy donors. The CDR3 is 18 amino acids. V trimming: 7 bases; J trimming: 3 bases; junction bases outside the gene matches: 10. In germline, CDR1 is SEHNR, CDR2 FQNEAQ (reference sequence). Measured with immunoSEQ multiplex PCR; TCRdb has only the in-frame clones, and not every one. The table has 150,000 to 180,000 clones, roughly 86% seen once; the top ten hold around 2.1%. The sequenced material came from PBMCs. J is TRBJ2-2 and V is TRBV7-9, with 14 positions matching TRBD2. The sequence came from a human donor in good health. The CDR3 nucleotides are TGTGCCAGCACAGGGACTAGCGGGAGAATAGAGGACACCGGGGAGCTGTTTTTT. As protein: CASTGTSGRIEDTGELFF.